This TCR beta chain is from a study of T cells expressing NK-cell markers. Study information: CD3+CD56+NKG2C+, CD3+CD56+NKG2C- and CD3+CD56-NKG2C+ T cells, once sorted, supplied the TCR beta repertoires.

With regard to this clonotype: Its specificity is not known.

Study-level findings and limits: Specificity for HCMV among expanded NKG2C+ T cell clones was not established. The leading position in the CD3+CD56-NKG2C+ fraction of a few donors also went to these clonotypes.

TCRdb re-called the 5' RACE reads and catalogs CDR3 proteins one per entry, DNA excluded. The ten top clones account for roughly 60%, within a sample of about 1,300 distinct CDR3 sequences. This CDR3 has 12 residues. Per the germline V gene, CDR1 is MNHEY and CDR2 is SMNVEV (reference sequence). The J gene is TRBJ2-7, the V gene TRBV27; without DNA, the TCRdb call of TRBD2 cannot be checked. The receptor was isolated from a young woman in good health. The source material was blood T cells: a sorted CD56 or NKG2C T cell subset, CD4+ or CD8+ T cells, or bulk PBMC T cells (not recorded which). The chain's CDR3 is CARVEANSQQYF.